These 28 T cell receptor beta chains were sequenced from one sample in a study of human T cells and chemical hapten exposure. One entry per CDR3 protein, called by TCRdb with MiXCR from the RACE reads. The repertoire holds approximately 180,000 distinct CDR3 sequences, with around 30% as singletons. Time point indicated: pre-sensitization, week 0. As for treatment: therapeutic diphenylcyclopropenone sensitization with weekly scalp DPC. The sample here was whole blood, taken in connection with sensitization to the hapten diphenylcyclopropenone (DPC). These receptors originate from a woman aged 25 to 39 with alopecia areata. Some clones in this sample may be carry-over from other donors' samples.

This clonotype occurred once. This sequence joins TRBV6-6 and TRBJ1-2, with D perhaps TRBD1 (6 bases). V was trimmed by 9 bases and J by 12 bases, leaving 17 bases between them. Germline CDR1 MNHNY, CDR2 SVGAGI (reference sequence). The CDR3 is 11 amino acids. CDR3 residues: CASMASGGHTF. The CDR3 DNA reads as TGTGCCAGTATGGCATCGGGGGGGCACACCTTC.

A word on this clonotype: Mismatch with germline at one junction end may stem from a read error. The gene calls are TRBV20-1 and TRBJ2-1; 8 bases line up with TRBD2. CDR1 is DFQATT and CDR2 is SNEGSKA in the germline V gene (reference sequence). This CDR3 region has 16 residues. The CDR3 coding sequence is TGCAGTGCTAGGTTTAGCGGGGATAACTCCTACGATGAGCAGTTCTTC. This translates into CSARFSGDNSYDEQFF.

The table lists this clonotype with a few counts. CDR3 loop: CSVWTGEGYQETQYF. The CDR3 nucleotides read TGCAGCGTTTGGACGGGCGAGGGTTACCAAGAGACCCAGTACTTC. This sequence joins TRBV29-1 and TRBJ2-5; maybe TRBD2 (5 bases). The germline V gene has CDR1 SQVTM and CDR2 ANQGSEA. The CDR3 is made up of 15 amino acids. The V end lost 5 bases, the J end lost 0 bases, and 16 bases lay between the germline ends.

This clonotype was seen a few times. In DNA form, the CDR3 reads TGCGCCAGCAGCCAAGACGGGGGGGTAAACAATGAGCAGTTCTTC. Translating gives CASSQDGGVNNEQFF. The chain joins TRBV4-3 to TRBJ2-1; 8 bases fit TRBD2. V trimming: 0 bases; J trimming: 5 bases; junction bases outside the gene matches: 3. The CDR3 consists of 15 residues. CDR1 is LGHNA, CDR2 YSLEER, per germline.

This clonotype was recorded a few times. The CDR3 DNA reads as TGTGCCAGCGCGTCGGTGGGCAACGAGCAGTACTTC. It specifies CASASVGNEQYF. The chain is built from TRBV28 and TRBJ2-7; D is unclear. The CDR3 runs to 12 residues. Germline CDR1 and CDR2: MDHEN and SYDVKM. Trimming shortened V by 8 bases and J by 5 bases, and 13 bases separated the two germline ends.

This CDR3 reads CSVGRGTEQYF. DNA of the CDR3: TGCAGCGTTGGGCGCGGGACCGAGCAGTACTTC. The rearrangement uses TRBV29-1 and TRBJ2-7; tentatively, D is TRBD2 (6 bases). The CDR3 is made up of 11 amino acids. CDR1 SQVTM and CDR2 ANQGSEA come from the germline V gene. The V end lost 4 bases, the J end lost 6 bases, and 10 bases lay between the germline ends.

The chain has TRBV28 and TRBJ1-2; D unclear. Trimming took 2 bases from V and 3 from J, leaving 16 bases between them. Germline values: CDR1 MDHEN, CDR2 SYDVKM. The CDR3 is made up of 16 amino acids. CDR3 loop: CASSLGSTAQDYGYTF. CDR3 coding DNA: TGTGCCAGCAGTTTAGGGTCAACCGCCCAGGACTATGGCTACACCTTC.

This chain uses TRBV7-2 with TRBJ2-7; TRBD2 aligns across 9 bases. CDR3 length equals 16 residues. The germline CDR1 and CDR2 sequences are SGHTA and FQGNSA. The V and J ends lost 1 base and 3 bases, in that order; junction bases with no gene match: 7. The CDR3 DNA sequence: TGTGCCAGCAGCTTAGGCTTGCGGGGGGGGAACTACGAGCAGTACTTC. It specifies CASSLGLRGGNYEQYF. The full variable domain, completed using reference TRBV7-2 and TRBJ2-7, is GAGVSQSPSNKVTEKGKDVELRCDPISGHTALYWYRQSLGQGLEFLIYFQGNSAPDKSGLPSDRFSAERTGGSVSTLTIQRTQQEDSAVYLCASSLGLRGGNYEQYFGPGTRLTVT.

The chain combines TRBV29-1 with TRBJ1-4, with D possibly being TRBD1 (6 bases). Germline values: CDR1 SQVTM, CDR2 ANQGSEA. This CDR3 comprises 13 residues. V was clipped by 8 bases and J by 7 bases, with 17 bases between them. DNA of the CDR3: TGCAGCATAAGGGGGGACCCTAGTGAAAAACTGTTTTTT. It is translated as CSIRGDPSEKLFF.

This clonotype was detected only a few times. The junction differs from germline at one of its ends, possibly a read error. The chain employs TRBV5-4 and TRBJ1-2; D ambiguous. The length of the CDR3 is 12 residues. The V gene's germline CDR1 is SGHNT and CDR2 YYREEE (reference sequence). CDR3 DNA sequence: TGTGCCAGCAGATTGGGCCAATATGGCTACACCTTC. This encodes CASRLGQYGYTF.

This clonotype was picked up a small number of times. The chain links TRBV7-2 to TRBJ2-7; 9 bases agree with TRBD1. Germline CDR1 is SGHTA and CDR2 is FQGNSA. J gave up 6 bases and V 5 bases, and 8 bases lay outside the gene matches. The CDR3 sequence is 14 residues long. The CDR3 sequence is CASSPGTGQREQYF. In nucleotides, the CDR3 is TGTGCCAGCAGCCCGGGGACAGGGCAGCGCGAGCAGTACTTC.

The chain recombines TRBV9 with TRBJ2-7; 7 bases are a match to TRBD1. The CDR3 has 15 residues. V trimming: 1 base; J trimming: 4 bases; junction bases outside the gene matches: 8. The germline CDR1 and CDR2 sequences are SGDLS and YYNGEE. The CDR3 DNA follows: TGTGCCAGCAGCGTAACAGGGGAAGAGATGTACGAGCAGTACTTC. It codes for CASSVTGEEMYEQYF.

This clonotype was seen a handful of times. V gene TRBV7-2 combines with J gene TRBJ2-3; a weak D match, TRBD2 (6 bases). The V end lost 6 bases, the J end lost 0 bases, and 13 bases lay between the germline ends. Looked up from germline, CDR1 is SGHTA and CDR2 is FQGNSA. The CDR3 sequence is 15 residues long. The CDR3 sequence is CASSSGTLSTDTQYF. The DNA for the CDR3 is TGTGCCAGCAGTTCCGGGACTCTAAGCACAGATACGCAGTATTTT.

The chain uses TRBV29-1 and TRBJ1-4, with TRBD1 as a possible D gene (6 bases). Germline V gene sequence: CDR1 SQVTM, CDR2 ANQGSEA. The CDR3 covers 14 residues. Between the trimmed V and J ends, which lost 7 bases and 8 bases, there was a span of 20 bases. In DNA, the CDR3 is TGCAGCGCCGTCGGGGGCCCGGCTCGGGAAAAACTGTTTTTT. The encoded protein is CSAVGGPAREKLFF.

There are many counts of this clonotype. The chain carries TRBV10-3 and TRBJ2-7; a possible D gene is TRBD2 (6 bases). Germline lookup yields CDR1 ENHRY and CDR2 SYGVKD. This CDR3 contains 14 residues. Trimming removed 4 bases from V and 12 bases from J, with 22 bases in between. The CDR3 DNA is TGTGCCATCAGTGGCTTGGGCGGGGCCCAACGGCGGTACTTC. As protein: CAISGLGGAQRRYF.

CDR3 sequence (DNA): TGTGCCACCAGTGATTTGAATGCGGGCATCTATGAGCAGTTCTTC. This translates into CATSDLNAGIYEQFF. The chain carries TRBV24-1 and TRBJ2-1; weak D call: TRBD2 (5 bases). The V gene's germline CDR1 is KGHDR and CDR2 SFDVKD. This CDR3 contains 15 residues. V was pared by 0 bases and J by 8 bases, with 13 bases between.

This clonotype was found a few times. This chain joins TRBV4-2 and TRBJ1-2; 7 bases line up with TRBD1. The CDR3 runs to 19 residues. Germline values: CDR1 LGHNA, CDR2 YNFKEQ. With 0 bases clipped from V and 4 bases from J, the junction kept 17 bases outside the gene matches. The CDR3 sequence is CASSQDRLGRGGAVYGYTF. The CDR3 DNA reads TGTGCCAGCAGCCAAGATAGGCTCGGGCGAGGGGGCGCCGTCTATGGCTACACCTTC.

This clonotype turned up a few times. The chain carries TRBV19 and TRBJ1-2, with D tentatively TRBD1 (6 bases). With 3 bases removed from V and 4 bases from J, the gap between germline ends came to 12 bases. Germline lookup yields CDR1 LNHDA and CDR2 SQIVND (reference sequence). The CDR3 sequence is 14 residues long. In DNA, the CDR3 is TGTGCCAGTAGTATGGTCAGGGGATCCTATGGCTACACCTTC. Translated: CASSMVRGSYGYTF.

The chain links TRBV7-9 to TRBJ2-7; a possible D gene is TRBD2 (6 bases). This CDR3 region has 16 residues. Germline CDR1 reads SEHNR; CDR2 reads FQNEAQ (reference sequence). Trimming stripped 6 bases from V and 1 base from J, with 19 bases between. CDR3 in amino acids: CASSTPRGTGSYEQYF. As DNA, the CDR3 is TGTGCCAGCAGTACCCCTCGGGGGACCGGGTCCTACGAGCAGTACTTC.

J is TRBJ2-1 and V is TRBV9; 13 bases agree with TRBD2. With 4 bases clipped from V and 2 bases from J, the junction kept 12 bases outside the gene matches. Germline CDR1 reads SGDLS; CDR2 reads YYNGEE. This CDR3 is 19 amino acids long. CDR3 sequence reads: CASSPGLAGRNKPYNEQFF. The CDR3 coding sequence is TGTGCCAGCAGCCCGGGACTAGCGGGACGTAACAAACCCTACAATGAGCAGTTCTTC.

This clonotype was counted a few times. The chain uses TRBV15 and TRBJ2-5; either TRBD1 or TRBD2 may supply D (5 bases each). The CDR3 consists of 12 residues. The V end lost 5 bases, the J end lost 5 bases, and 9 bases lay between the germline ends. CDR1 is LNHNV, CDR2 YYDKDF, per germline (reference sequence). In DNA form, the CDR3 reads TGTGCCACCAGCGCGAGGGGTGAGACCCAGTACTTC. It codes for CATSARGETQYF.

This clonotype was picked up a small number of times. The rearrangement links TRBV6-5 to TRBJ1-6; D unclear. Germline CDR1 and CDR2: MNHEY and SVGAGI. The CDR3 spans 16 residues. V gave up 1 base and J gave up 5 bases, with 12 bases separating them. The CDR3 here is CASSYWAAQNNSPLHF. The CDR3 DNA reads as TGTGCCAGCAGTTACTGGGCAGCGCAGAATAATTCACCCCTCCACTTT.

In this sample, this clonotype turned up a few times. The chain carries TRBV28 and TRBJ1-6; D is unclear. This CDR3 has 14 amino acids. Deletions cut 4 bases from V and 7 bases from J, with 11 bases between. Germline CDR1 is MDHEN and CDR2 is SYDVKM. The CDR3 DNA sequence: TGTGCCAGCAGTTCGAGCAGCCCCAATTCACCCCTCCACTTT. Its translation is CASSSSSPNSPLHF. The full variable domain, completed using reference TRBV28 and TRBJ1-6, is DVKVTQSSRYLVKRTGEKVFLECVQDMDHENMFWYRQDPGLGLRLIYFSYDVKMKEKGDIPEGYSVSREKKERFSLILESASTNQTSMYLCASSSSSPNSPLHFGNGTRLTVT.

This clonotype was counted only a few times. In DNA, the CDR3 is TGTGCCAGCAGCTTAGAGGAAGGGTTGGGCTATGGCTACACCTTC. Amino acids: CASSLEEGLGYGYTF. The J gene is TRBJ1-2, the V gene TRBV7-2; D gene unclear. This CDR3 is 15 amino acids long. Trimming pared 1 base from V and 4 bases from J, leaving 13 bases between. Looked up from germline, CDR1 is SGHTA and CDR2 is FQGNSA.

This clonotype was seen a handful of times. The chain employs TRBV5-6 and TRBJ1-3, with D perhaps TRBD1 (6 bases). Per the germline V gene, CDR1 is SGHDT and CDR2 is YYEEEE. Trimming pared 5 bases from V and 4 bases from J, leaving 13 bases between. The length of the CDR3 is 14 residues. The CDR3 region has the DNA TGTGCCAGCAGAGCGGGGGCTTCAGGAAACACCATATATTTT. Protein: CASRAGASGNTIYF.

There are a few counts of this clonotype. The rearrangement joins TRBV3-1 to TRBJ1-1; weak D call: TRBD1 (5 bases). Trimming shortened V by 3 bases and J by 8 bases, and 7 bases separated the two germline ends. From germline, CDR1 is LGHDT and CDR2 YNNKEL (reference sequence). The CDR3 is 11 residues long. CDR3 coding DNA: TGTGCCAGCAGCCATTCAGGGGAAGCTTTCTTT. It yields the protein CASSHSGEAFF. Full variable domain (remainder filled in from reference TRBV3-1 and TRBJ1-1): DTAVSQTPKYLVTQMGNDKSIKCEQNLGHDTMYWYKQDSKKFLKIMFSYNNKELIINETVPNRFSPKSPDKAHLNLHINSLELGDSAVYFCASSHSGEAFFGQGTRLTVV.

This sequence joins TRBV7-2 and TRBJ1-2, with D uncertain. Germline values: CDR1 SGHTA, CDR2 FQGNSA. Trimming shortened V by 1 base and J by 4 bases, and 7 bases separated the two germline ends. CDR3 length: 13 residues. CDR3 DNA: TGTGCCAGCAGCTTAGACAGCTCCTATGGCTACACCTTC. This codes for CASSLDSSYGYTF.

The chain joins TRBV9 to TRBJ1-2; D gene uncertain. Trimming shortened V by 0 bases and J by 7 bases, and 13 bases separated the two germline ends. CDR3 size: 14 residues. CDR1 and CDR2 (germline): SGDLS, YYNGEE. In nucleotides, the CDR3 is TGTGCCAGCAGCGTAGGGGGTGCCGCGCCTGGCTACACCTTC. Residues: CASSVGGAAPGYTF.